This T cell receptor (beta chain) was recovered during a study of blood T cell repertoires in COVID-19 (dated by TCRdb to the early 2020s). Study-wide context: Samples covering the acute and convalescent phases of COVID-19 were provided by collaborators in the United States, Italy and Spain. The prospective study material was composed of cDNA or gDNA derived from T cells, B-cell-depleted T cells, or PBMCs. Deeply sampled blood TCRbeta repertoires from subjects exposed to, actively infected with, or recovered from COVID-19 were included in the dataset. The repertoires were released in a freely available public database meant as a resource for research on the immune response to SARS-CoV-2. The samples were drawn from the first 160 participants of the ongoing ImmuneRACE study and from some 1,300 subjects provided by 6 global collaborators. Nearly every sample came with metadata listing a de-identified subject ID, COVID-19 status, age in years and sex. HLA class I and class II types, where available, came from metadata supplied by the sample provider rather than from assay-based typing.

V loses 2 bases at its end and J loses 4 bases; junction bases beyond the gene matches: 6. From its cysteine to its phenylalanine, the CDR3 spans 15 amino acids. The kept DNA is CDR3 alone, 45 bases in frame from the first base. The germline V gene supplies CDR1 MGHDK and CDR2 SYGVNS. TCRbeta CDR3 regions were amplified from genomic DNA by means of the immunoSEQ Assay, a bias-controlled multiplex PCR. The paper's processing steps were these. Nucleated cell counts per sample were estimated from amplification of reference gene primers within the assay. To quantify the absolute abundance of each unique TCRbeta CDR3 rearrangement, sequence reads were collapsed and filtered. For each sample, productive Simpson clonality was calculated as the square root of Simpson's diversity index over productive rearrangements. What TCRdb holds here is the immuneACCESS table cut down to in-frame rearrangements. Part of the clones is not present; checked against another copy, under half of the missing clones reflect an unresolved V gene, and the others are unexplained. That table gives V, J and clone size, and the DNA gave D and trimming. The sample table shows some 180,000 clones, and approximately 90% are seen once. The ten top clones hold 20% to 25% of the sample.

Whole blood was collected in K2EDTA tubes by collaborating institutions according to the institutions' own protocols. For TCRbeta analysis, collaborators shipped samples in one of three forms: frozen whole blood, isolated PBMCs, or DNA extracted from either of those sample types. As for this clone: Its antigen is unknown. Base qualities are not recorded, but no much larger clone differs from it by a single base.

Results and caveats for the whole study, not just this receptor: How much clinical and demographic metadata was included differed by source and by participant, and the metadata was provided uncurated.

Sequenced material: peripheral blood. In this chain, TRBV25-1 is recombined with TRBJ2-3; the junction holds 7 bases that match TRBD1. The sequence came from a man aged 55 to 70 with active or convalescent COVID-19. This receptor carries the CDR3 CASSEPTGVADTQYF. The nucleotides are TGTGCCAGCAGTGAACCAACAGGGGTAGCAGATACGCAGTATTTT.